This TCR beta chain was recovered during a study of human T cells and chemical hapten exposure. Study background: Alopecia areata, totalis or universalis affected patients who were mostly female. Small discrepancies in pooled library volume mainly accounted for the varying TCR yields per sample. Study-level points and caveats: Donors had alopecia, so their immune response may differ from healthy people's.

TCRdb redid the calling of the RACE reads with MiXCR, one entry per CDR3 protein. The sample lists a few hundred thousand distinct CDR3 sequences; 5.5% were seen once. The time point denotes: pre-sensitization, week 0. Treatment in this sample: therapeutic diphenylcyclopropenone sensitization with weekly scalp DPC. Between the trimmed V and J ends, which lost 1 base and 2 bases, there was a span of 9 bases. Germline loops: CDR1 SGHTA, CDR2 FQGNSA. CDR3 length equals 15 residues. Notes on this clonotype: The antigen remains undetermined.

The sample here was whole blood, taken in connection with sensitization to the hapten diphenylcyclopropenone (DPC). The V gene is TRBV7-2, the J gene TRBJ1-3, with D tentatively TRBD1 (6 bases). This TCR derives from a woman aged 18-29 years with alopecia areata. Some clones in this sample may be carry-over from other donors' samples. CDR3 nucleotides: TGTGCCAGCAGCTTAGTTGGGGGCGCTGGAAACACCATATATTTT. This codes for CASSLVGGAGNTIYF.